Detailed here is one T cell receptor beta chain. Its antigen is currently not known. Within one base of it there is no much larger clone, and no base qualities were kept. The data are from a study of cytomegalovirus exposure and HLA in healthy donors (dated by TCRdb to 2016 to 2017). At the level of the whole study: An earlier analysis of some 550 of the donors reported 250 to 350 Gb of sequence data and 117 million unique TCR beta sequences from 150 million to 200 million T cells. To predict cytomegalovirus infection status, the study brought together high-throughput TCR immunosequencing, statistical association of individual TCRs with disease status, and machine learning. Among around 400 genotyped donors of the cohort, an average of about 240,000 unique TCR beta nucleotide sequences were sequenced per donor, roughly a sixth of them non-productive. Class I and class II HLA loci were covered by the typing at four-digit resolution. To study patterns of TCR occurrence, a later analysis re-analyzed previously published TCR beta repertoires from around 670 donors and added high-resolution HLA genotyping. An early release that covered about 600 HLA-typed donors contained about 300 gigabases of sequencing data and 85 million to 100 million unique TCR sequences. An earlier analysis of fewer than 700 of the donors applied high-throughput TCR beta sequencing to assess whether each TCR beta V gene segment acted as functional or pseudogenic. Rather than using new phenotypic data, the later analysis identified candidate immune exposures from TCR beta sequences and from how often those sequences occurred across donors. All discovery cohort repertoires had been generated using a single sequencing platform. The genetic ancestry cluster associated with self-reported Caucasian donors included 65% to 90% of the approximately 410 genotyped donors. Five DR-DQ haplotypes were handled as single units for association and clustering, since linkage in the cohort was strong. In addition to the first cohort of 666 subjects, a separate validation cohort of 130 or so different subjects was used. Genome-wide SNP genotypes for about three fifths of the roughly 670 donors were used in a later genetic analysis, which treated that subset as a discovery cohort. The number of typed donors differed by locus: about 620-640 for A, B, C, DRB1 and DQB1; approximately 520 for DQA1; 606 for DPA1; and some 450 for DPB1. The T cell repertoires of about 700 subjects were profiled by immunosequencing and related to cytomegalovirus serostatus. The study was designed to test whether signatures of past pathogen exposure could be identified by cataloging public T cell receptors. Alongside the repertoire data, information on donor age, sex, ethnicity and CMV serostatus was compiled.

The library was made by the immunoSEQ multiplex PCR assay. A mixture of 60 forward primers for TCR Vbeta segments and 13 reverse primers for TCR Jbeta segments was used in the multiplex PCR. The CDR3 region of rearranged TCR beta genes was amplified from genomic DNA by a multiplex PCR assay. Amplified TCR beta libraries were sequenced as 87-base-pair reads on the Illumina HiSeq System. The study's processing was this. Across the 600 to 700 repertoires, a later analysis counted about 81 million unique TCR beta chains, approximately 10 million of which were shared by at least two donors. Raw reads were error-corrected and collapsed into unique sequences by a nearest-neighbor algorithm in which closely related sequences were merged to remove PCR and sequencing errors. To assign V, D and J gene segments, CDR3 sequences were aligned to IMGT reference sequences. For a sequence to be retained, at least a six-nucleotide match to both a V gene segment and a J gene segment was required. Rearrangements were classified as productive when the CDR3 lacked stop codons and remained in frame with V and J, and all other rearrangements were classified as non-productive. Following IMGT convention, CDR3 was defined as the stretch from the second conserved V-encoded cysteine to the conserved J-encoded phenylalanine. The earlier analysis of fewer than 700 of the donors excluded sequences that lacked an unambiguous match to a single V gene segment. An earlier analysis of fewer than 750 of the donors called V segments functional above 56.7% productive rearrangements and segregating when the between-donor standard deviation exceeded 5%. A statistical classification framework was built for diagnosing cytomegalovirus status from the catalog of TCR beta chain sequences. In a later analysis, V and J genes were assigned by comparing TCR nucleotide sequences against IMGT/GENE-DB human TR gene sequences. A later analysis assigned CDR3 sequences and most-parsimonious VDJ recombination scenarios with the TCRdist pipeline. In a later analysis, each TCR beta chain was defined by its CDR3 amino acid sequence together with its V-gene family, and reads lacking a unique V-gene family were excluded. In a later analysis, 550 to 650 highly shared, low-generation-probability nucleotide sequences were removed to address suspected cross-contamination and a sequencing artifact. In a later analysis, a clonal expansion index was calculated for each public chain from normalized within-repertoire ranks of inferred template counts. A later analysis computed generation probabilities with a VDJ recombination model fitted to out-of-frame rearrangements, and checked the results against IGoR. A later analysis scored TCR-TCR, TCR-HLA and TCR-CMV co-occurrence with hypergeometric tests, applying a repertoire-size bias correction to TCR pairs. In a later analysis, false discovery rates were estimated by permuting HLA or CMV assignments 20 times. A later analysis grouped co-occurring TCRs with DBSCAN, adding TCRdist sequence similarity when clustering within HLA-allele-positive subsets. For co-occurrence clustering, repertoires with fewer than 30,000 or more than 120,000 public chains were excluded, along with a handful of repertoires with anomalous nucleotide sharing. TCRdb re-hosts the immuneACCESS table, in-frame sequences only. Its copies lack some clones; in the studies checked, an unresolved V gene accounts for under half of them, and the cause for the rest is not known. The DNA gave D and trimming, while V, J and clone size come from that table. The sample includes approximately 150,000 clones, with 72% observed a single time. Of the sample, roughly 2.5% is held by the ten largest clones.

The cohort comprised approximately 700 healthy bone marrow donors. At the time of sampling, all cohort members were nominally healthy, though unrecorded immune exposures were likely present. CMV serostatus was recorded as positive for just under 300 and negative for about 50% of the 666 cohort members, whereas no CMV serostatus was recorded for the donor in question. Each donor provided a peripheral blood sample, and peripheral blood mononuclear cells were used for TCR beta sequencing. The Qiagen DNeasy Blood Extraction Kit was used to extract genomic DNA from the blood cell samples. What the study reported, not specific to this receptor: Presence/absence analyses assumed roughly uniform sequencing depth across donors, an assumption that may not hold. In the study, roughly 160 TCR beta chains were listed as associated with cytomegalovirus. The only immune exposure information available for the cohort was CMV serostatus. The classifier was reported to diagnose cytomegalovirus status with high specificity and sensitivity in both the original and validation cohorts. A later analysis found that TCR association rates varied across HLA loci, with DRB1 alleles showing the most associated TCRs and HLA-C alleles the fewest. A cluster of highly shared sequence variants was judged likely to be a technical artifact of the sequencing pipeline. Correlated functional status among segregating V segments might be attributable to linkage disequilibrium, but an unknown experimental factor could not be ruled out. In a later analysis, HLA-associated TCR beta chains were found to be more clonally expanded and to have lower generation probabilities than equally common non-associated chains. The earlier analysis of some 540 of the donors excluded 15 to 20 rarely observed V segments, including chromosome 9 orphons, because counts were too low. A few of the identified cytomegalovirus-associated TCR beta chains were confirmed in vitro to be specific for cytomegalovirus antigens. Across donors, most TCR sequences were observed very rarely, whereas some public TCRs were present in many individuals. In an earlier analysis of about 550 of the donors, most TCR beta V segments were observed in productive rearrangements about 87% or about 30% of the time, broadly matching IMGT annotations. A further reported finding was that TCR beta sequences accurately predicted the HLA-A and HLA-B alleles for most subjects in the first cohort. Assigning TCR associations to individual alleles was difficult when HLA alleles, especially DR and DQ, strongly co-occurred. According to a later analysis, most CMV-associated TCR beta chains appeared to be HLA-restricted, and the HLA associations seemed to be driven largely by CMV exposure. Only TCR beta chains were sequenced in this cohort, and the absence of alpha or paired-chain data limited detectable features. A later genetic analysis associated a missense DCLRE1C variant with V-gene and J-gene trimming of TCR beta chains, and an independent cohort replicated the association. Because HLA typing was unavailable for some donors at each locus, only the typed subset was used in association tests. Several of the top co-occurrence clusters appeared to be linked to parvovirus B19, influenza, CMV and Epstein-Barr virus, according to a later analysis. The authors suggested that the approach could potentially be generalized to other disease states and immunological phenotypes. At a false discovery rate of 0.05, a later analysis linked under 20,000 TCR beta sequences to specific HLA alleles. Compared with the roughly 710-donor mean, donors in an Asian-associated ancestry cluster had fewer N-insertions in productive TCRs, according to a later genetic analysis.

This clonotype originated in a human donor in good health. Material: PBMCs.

For the CDR3, the sequence is CASSQDSGGRTDTQYF. The DNA sequence follows: TGCGCCAGCAGCCAGGATAGCGGGGGGCGAACAGATACGCAGTATTTT. Rearrangement joined TRBV4-3 to TRBJ2-3, with 10 junctional bases fitting TRBD2. CDR1 and CDR2 are read off the germline V gene as LGHNA and YSLEER. V has 3 bases trimmed and J has 3 bases trimmed; junction bases matching no gene number 6. The CDR3 measures 16 amino acids from cysteine to phenylalanine. Kept here is only the CDR3 DNA, which spans 48 bases and is read in frame from base 1.